This T cell receptor beta chain was identified in a study of control samples from healthy donors and cancer patients. V gave up 4 bases and J gave up 5 bases; unmatched junction bases: 14. CDR3 size: 17 residues. Libraries were prepared by immunoSEQ multiplex PCR; TCRdb keeps only in-frame clonotypes and omits some of them. This sample has some 65,000 clones, with about 80% found just once. This TCR was sampled from a woman between 50 and 59 years old with lung cancer. This chain uses TRBV23-1 with TRBJ1-1; the match to TRBD1 covers 9 bases. TRBV23-1 falls under the ORF class, with uncertain function. The material sequenced was PBMCs. The CDR3 sequence is CASSPTPGQGVGTEAFF. The CDR3 DNA is TGCGCCAGCAGTCCGACTCCGGGACAGGGAGTGGGGACTGAAGCTTTCTTT.